This TCR beta chain was captured by sequencing in a study of tumor-infiltrating lymphocytes in primary liver carcinoma. About the study: Subjects presented with primary liver carcinoma managed by surgical resection.

To note about this clonotype: Being one base from a much bigger clone, this may be a read error.

Germline DNA was also extracted, and blood RNA derived from unsorted whole blood. Germline V CDR1 and CDR2: SQVTM, ANQGSEA. The CDR3 is 11 amino acids. The input was 450 to 550 ng total RNA; TCR beta cDNA was made from it with a constant-region primer. Generation of the TCR beta libraries relied on three nested multiplex PCR rounds using slightly modified ARM-PCR. Researchers ran the first two PCR rounds for around 10 cycles each with TRBV1-TRBV30 forward primers and a C-beta reverse primer. TCRdb reanalysed the multiplex PCR reads using MiXCR and keeps one entry per CDR3 protein. Of about 180,000 distinct CDR3 sequences in the sample, 60% were seen once.

The material sequenced was peripheral blood. The rearrangement joins TRBV29-1 to TRBJ2-1; D possibly corresponds to TRBD2 (6 bases). This TCR was sampled from a man aged 40-50 years with primary liver carcinoma and hepatitis B virus infection. The DNA of the CDR3 is TGCAGCGGGGGACCGGGGGATGAGGAGTTCTTC. It codes for CSGGPGDEEFF.